This T cell receptor beta chain came from a study of Graves' ophthalmopathy and Graves' hyperthyroidism. Study-wide context: Prior to any treatment, peripheral blood was collected at the time of initial diagnosis. Study-wide findings and caveats: Predictions made by the model for ophthalmopathy progression reached 55% to 71% sensitivity and around 72% specificity.

Beta-chain TCR CDR3 regions were amplified from RNA transcripts. HTBI primers served in a first-round RT-PCR, which a second-round multiplex PCR followed. Each CDR3 protein gets one entry after TCRdb re-called the multiplex PCR reads with MiXCR. The sample has hundreds of thousands of distinct CDR3 sequences, 20% to 25% seen once. Symptoms, serum thyroxine and TRAb, thyroid ultrasound, and orbital computed tomography formed the diagnostic basis. The germline gives CDR1 MGHRA, CDR2 YSYEKL. The V end lost 0 bases, the J end lost 0 bases, and 8 bases lay between the germline ends. CDR3 length: 15 amino acids. This clonotype was seen repeatedly, ten times or more. Its antigen is currently unknown.

This receptor was taken from a woman between 18 and 30 years old with stable Graves' hyperthyroidism. Some clones in this sample may be carry-over from other donors' samples. What was sequenced was peripheral blood. The chain combines TRBV4-1 with TRBJ1-1; D ambiguous. The CDR3 DNA sequence: TGCGCCAGCAGCCAAGACCCAGGTATGAACACTGAAGCTTTCTTT. Translated: CASSQDPGMNTEAFF.